Presented here are 13 T cell receptor beta chains from one specimen sequenced in a study of cytomegalovirus exposure and HLA in healthy donors. The PCR used 60 Vbeta and 13 Jbeta primers. Produced via immunoSEQ multiplex PCR; TCRdb's table is partial and in-frame only. The sample includes 150,000 to 200,000 clones, approximately 82% of them seen just once. Sequencing was carried out using PBMCs. These receptors all stem from a male donor in good health and CMV-seronegative.

The rearrangement uses TRBV9 and TRBJ2-1, with 15 bases matching TRBD2. CDR1 is SGDLS and CDR2 is YYNGEE in the germline V gene. The CDR3 length is 14 residues. After removal of 7 bases from V and 6 bases from J, the junction contained 2 bases not matched to a gene. The CDR3 loop reads CASGLAGGGNEQFF. The CDR3 DNA reads as TGTGCCAGCGGACTAGCGGGAGGGGGCAATGAGCAGTTCTTC. The complete variable domain, with remaining parts taken from reference TRBV9 and TRBJ2-1, reads DSGVTQTPKHLITATGQRVTLRCSPRSGDLSVYWYQQSLDQGLQFLIQYYNGEERAKGNILERFSAQQFPDLHSELNLSSLELGDSALYFCASGLAGGGNEQFFGPGTRLTVL.

The CDR3 sequence: CASSPKGGVDTEAFF. The CDR3 DNA reads as TGTGCCAGCAGCCCGAAGGGGGGGGTGGACACTGAAGCTTTCTTT. The rearrangement uses TRBV7-9 and TRBJ1-1, with a tentative D call TRBD1 (6 bases). Germline CDR1 SEHNR, CDR2 FQNEAQ (reference sequence). Trimming took off 5 bases at V and 3 bases at J, with 16 bases between the two ends. This CDR3 has 15 residues.

The J gene is TRBJ1-2, the V gene TRBV7-9; TRBD1 matches at 7 bases. V dropped 0 bases and J dropped 9; count of bases not matched to a gene: 13. The CDR3 covers 16 residues. Germline CDR1 is SEHNR and CDR2 is FQNEAQ (reference sequence). This chain's CDR3 is CASSLAGWDSGSSYTF. CDR3 in DNA: TGTGCCAGCAGCTTAGCGGGTTGGGACAGTGGATCTAGCTACACCTTC.

The genes are TRBV9 and TRBJ2-1; D possibly corresponds to TRBD1 (6 bases). The V gene lost 0 bases and the J gene lost 5 bases, with 15 bases spanning the gap. This CDR3 is built from 16 residues. The germline V gene encodes CDR1 SGDLS and CDR2 YYNGEE. The CDR3 DNA is TGTGCCAGCAGCGTAGTAATCAGGGGTGGTGACAATGAGCAGTTCTTC. Translating gives CASSVVIRGGDNEQFF.

This clone was counted only a few times. The chain couples TRBV5-8 to TRBJ1-2; possible D gene TRBD1, 6 bases. The CDR3 runs to 12 residues. V was cut by 9 bases and J by 2 bases, with 11 bases left in between. Germline CDR1 and CDR2: SGHTS and YDEGEE. CDR3 nucleotides: TGTGCCATCAGACAGGCAAACTATGGCTACACCTTC. It translates to CAIRQANYGYTF.

The rearrangement joins TRBV27 to TRBJ1-4; unclear D gene. This CDR3 region has 14 residues. V was pared by 6 bases and J by 0 bases, with 8 bases between. Germline assignment: CDR1 MNHEY and CDR2 SMNVEV (reference sequence). The CDR3 DNA reads as TGTGCCAGCAGCGGTACAGCAACTAATGAAAAACTGTTTTTT. Its protein product is CASSGTATNEKLFF.

The CDR3 nucleotides are TGTGCCAGCAGCTTAGACGGGGACAGGGCCCACGAGCAGTACTTC. Protein product: CASSLDGDRAHEQYF. The chain couples TRBV11-2 to TRBJ2-7, with TRBD1 identical over 9 bases. Germline V lookup: CDR1 SGHAT, CDR2 FQNNGV. The CDR3 sequence is 15 residues long. V was pared by 0 bases and J by 5 bases, with 5 bases of the junction left unmatched.

V usage is TRBV27 and J usage is TRBJ1-1; 8 bases align to TRBD1. The CDR3 totals 14 residues. Germline CDR1 MNHEY, CDR2 SMNVEV (reference sequence). V lost 5 bases, J lost 5 bases, and 7 bases stayed unmatched. CDR3 amino acids: CASSLQGGNTEAFF. CDR3 nucleotide sequence: TGTGCCAGCAGTCTACAGGGGGGGAATACTGAAGCTTTCTTT.

V gene TRBV6-1 combines with J gene TRBJ1-4; no definite D call. The CDR3 runs to 12 residues. V dropped 2 bases and J dropped 10 bases, with 8 bases sitting between them. The germline V gene has CDR1 MNHNS and CDR2 SASEGT. The CDR3 protein is CASSELSGKLFF. The CDR3, as DNA: TGTGCCAGCAGTGAATTGAGTGGAAAACTGTTTTTT.

The chain couples TRBV11-2 to TRBJ2-5; 8 nucleotides align to TRBD1. CDR3 size: 15 residues. The trim removed 5 bases at V and 5 bases at J, leaving 10 bases unmatched. Per germline, CDR1 SGHAT and CDR2 FQNNGV. The CDR3 reads CASSARTGFGETQYF. The CDR3 region has the DNA TGTGCCAGCAGCGCCAGGACAGGGTTTGGGGAGACCCAGTACTTC.

This chain uses TRBV27 with TRBJ1-2, with 8 nucleotides matching TRBD1. Trimming at V came to 0 bases and at J to 5 bases, leaving 5 bases not matched to a gene. In germline, CDR1 is MNHEY, CDR2 SMNVEV (reference sequence). The CDR3 contains 15 residues. CDR3 in amino acids: CASSLSNRGGYGYTF. In DNA form, the CDR3 reads TGTGCCAGCAGTTTATCGAACAGGGGGGGGTATGGCTACACCTTC.

The V and J genes are TRBV10-3 and TRBJ1-2; tentatively, D is TRBD1 (5 bases). Trimming removed 3 bases at V and 2 bases at J, with 13 bases between. CDR1 ENHRY and CDR2 SYGVKD come from the germline V gene. The CDR3 consists of 15 residues. CDR3 amino acids: CAISEGEGANYGYTF. The CDR3 region has the DNA TGTGCCATCAGTGAAGGTGAAGGGGCGAACTATGGCTACACCTTC.

This clone was seen only a few times. The J gene is TRBJ2-5, the V gene TRBV5-4; TRBD2 agrees at 11 bases. Per germline, CDR1 SGHNT and CDR2 YYREEE (reference sequence). The junction had 8 bases not matched to a gene; V was cut back by 5 bases and J by 5 bases. The length of the CDR3 is 15 residues. DNA of the CDR3: TGTGCCAGCAGGACACTAGCGGGGGTCCAGGAGACCCAGTACTTC. Translation gives CASRTLAGVQETQYF.